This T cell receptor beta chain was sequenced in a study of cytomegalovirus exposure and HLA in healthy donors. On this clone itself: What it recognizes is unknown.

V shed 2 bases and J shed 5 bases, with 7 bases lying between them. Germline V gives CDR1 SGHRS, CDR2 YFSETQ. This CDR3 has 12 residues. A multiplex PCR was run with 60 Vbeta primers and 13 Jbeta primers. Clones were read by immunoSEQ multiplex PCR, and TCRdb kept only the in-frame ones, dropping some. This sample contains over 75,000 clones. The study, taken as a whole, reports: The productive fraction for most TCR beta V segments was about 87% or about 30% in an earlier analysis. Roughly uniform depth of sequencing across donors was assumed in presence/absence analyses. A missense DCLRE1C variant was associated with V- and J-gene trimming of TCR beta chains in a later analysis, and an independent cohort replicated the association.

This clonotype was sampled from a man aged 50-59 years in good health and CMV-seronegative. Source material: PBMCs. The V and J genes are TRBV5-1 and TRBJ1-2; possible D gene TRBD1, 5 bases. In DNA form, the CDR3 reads TGCGCCAGCAGCTTTTCAGGGTATGGCTACACCTTC. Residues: CASSFSGYGYTF.